Sequencing of this TCR beta chain was carried out in a study of CD8+ T cells in alopecia areata. The authors extracted RNA and reverse transcribed it into cDNA as the sequencing template. Repertoires were generated with immunoSEQ multiplex PCR, while TCRdb's copy carries only in-frame clones and drops some. In the table there are about 200,000 clones, about 62% of which are singletons. As to treatment: oral pan-JAK inhibitor, 5-10 mg twice daily. The TCR comes from a human donor with alopecia areata. The sample here was CD4+ T cells sorted from blood, taken at week 24, from a patient treated with tofacitinib.

The CDR3 region is CASSSPTRGYNSPLHF. Written as DNA, the CDR3 is TGTGCCAGCAGTTCTCCAACACGGGGATACAATTCACCCCTCCACTTT. The chain joins TRBV6-5 to TRBJ1-6; D gene uncertain. The CDR3 contains 16 residues. Germline values: CDR1 MNHEY, CDR2 SVGAGI. V was trimmed by 4 bases and J by 7 bases, leaving 17 bases between them.